This T cell receptor (beta chain) was sequenced during a study of T cell changes during pregnancy in multiple sclerosis. Using immunoSEQ multiplex PCR, the repertoire was profiled, and TCRdb retains in-frame clones only, with some absent. Seen here are approximately 130,000 clones, about 96% observed once, and the top ten hold around 0.46%. The CDR3 is made up of 15 amino acids. CDR1 SGHRS and CDR2 YFSETQ come from the germline V gene. J gave up 5 bases and V 4 bases, and 7 bases lay outside the gene matches. The chain uses TRBV5-1 and TRBJ2-1; TRBD2 agrees at 9 bases. The specimen was peripheral blood, collected after pregnancy. This clonotype was obtained from a female donor with multiple sclerosis, enrolled in a pregnancy study. CDR3 coding DNA: TGCGCCAGCAGCCCACGACTAGCGGAAAACAATGAGCAGTTCTTC. This translates into CASSPRLAENNEQFF.